A selection of T cell receptor beta chains follows, all from one sample in a study of follicular helper T cells after annual influenza vaccination. Here immunoSEQ multiplex PCR was the method, and the copy in TCRdb shows in-frame clones only, minus some. The top ten clones hold 0.7% to 0.95% of a sample with around 10,000 clones, more than 65% of them seen once. The sample in question was CXCR5- memory CD4+ T cells sorted from blood, obtained on the day of influenza vaccination. The receptors shown here come from an adult who received the influenza vaccine. The CDR3 runs from the conserved cysteine through the conserved F or W. A D gene is named only where the DNA matches it firmly. Clone size, where shown, is once, few, many, or a class for clones that have expanded.

TRBV7-9,.,.,12,TRBJ2-2,TGTGCCAGCAGGCCCAACACCGGGGAGCTGTTTTTT,CASRPNTGELFF
TRBV2,.,.,17,TRBJ2-3,TGTGCCAGCAGTCCCGGCTTCGGGTCTTCTAGCACAGATACGCAGTATTTT,CASSPGFGSSSTDTQYF
TRBV6-6,.,.,13,TRBJ1-5,TGTGCCAGCAGTTACGGGGCGGATCAGCCCCAGCATTTT,CASSYGADQPQHF
TRBV10-1,.,TRBD1,15,TRBJ1-2,TGCGCCACCAAACGCCGGGACAGAAGACTCTATGGCTACACCTTC,CATKRRDRRLYGYTF
TRBV6-5,few,.,13,TRBJ2-7,TGTGCCAGCACGAGTGGGGTTTCCTACGAGCAGTACTTC,CASTSGVSYEQYF
TRBV28,.,.,15,TRBJ2-7,TGTGCCAGCAGTTTATACGGCCTGAGCACCTACGAGCAGTACTTC,CASSLYGLSTYEQYF
TRBV7-6,.,.,15,TRBJ2-1,TGTGCCAGCAGCACCCTAGGGAGCTCCTACAATGAGCAGTTCTTC,CASSTLGSSYNEQFF
TRBV18,.,TRBD2,15,TRBJ2-2,TGTGCCAGCTCAAGTCTAGCGGGAGCAAGCGGGGAGCTGTTTTTT,CASSSLAGASGELFF
TRBV4-1,.,TRBD2,20,TRBJ2-1,TGCGCCAGCAGCTCCCAGGGACTAGCGGGAGGTTCGCAGGCCTACAATGAGCAGTTCTTC,CASSSQGLAGGSQAYNEQFF
TRBV4-1,.,.,16,TRBJ1-3,TGCGCCAGCAGCCAAGTACTTGTCCGAAACCCAAACACCATATATTTT,CASSQVLVRNPNTIYF
TRBV5-4,.,TRBD2,15,TRBJ2-2,TGTGCCAGCAGCTCCGGGACTAGCGTTGGCGGGGAGCTGTTTTTT,CASSSGTSVGGELFF
TRBV18,once,TRBD1,14,TRBJ1-2,TGTGCCAGCTCACCACCGACGGACAGGGATGGCTACACCTTC,CASSPPTDRDGYTF
TRBV7-9,few,TRBD1,14,TRBJ1-1,TGTGCCAGCAGCTTCCAAGGGGGCGCGTCGGGAGCTTTCTTT,CASSFQGGASGAFF
TRBV27,few,TRBD2,16,TRBJ2-7,TGTGCCAGCAGTGGCCCGGGGACTAGCGGGCTACGCGAGCAGTACTTC,CASSGPGTSGLREQYF
TRBV30,once,.,11,TRBJ1-2,TGTGCCTGGAGTCTGACCGGTGGCTACACCTTC,CAWSLTGGYTF
TRBV5-1,.,TRBD2,16,TRBJ2-3,TGCGCCAGCAGCTTGGGGACTAGCGGGGTCACAGATACGCAGTATTTT,CASSLGTSGVTDTQYF
TRBV7-3,.,.,13,TRBJ1-1,TGTGCCAGCAGCCCCGATTGGAACACTGAAGCTTTCTTT,CASSPDWNTEAFF
TRBV18,few,.,12,TRBJ2-7,TGTGCCAGCTCCGACCGGGGCGAGGAGCAGTACTTC,CASSDRGEEQYF
TRBV5-1,.,TRBD2,15,TRBJ2-5,TGCGCCAGCAGCTTGGACGGGAGGGCCCGGGAGACCCAGTACTTC,CASSLDGRARETQYF
TRBV6-1,.,.,17,TRBJ1-2,TGTGCCAGCAGTGACCTAAACCCGGGACGGATAAACTATGGCTACACCTTC,CASSDLNPGRINYGYTF
TRBV7-2,.,.,17,TRBJ2-2,TGTGCCAGCAGCTTAGCCAGGCAGGGGTCGAACACCGGGGAGCTGTTTTTT,CASSLARQGSNTGELFF
TRBV18,.,TRBD2,14,TRBJ2-7,TGTGCCAGCTCATCTACTAGCGGTGCCTACGAGCAGTACTTC,CASSSTSGAYEQYF
TRBV19,once,.,19,TRBJ2-1,TGTGCCAGTAGTGCCCGGGGAGGACCTGGGGGTAGCTCCTACAATGAGCAGTTCTTC,CASSARGGPGGSSYNEQFF
TRBV5-1,.,.,14,TRBJ2-5,TGCGCCAGCAGCTTGGCCGGCAGGGTCGAGACCCAGTACTTC,CASSLAGRVETQYF
TRBV19,.,TRBD1,13,TRBJ2-3,TGTGCCAGTACGACAGGGGACACAGATACGCAGTATTTT,CASTTGDTDTQYF
TRBV9,.,TRBD2,15,TRBJ2-3,TGTGCCAGCAGCGTAGGCGGGGGGCTCACAGATACGCAGTATTTT,CASSVGGGLTDTQYF
TRBV7-2,.,.,15,TRBJ2-7,TGTGCCAGCAGCTTAGCTGTCTCTTCCCCCTACGAGCAGTACTTC,CASSLAVSSPYEQYF
TRBV19,.,.,16,TRBJ1-5,TGTGCCAGTACCCCGAGGGGGGCCCTGGGCAATCAGCCCCAGCATTTT,CASTPRGALGNQPQHF
TRBV29-1,.,.,14,TRBJ1-6,TGCAGCGTTAGAGACAGCAATGGGAATTCACCCCTCCACTTT,CSVRDSNGNSPLHF
TRBV6-7,.,.,14,TRBJ2-3,TGTGCCAGCAGTTACTACACCCGTACCGATACGCAGTATTTT,CASSYYTRTDTQYF
TRBV4-1,.,.,14,TRBJ2-7,TGCGCCAGCAGCCAGGTACAGGGACCCTACGAGCAGTACTTC,CASSQVQGPYEQYF
TRBV7-2,.,.,13,TRBJ1-1,TGTGCCAGCCGAGTGAGTTCGAACACTGAAGCTTTCTTT,CASRVSSNTEAFF
TRBV5-4,once,.,14,TRBJ2-7,TGTGCCAGCAGCTCCGCAGACAGGACGGGGGAGCAGTACTTC,CASSSADRTGEQYF
TRBV6-5,.,TRBD1,16,TRBJ1-5,TGTGCCAGCAGTTCCGGGGGACAGGGCCTCAATCAGCCCCAGCATTTT,CASSSGGQGLNQPQHF
TRBV6-4,.,.,13,TRBJ1-1,TGTGCCAGCAGTTCCACTAGGAACACTGAAGCTTTCTTT,CASSSTRNTEAFF
TRBV5-6,.,.,14,TRBJ2-2,TGTGCCAGCAGCTTGGGGATGAACACCGGGGAGCTGTTTTTT,CASSLGMNTGELFF
TRBV4-2,.,TRBD2,15,TRBJ2-3,TGTGCCAGCAGCCAAGCCCTAGCGGGAGTAGATACGCAGTATTTT,CASSQALAGVDTQYF
TRBV2,.,TRBD1,11,TRBJ2-5,TGTGCCAGCAGGGGACAGGAGACCCAGTACTTC,CASRGQETQYF
TRBV5-1,few,TRBD1,14,TRBJ1-5,TGCGCCAGCAGCACGGGACAGCCGAATCAGCCCCAGCATTTT,CASSTGQPNQPQHF
TRBV6-5,.,.,14,TRBJ1-6,TGTGCCAGCAGTACCGGACCCGCGGGTTCACCCCTCCACTTT,CASSTGPAGSPLHF
TRBV10-2,few,TRBD1,14,TRBJ2-7,TGCGCCAGCAGATCCGGGACAGGGTTCTACGAGCAGTACTTC,CASRSGTGFYEQYF
TRBV30,.,TRBD1,13,TRBJ1-1,TGTGCCTGCACGACAGGGACCAGCACTGAAGCTTTCTTT,CACTTGTSTEAFF
TRBV19,few,TRBD1,18,TRBJ2-2,TGTGCCAGTAACACCCGGGACAGGGGGCGGTGGGTCACCGGGGAGCTGTTTTTT,CASNTRDRGRWVTGELFF
TRBV7-9,.,.,14,TRBJ2-1,TGTGCCAGCAGCCAAACGAGCGGCCTCAATGAGCAGTTCTTC,CASSQTSGLNEQFF
TRBV19,few,TRBD2,12,TRBJ2-4,TGTGCCAGTAGTATAAAAGCGGGGCCGGTCCACTTC,CASSIKAGPVHF
TRBV7-9,.,.,16,TRBJ2-7,TGTGCCAGCAGCTTAGCGGCAGGTCCTCCTGCGGACGAGCAGTACTTC,CASSLAAGPPADEQYF
TRBV6-6,.,.,13,TRBJ1-3,TGTGCCACCATAAGGGACACCCGGAGTACCATATATTTT,CATIRDTRSTIYF
TRBV19,.,.,14,TRBJ2-3,TGTGCCAGTAGTCTCATGACTAGTGAAGATACGCAGTATTTT,CASSLMTSEDTQYF